A selection of T cell receptor beta chains follows, all from one sample in a study of T-cell reconstitution after alpha-beta-depleted transplantation in children. Using its own MiXCR run on the PCR reads, TCRdb lists one record per CDR3 protein. The table lists about 160,000 distinct CDR3 sequences, approximately 10% of them singletons. The material was PBMCs, obtained before TCRalphabeta/CD19-depleted stem cell transplant. The receptors come from a boy aged 2 to 10 with acute myeloid leukemia, due to receive a stem cell transplant. The CDR3 runs from the conserved cysteine through the conserved F or W.

V,J,CDR3
TRBV12-3/TRBV12-4,TRBJ2-3,CASSAGTGVGTQYF
TRBV10-1,TRBJ2-7,CASRDGTSGEQYF
TRBV5-5,TRBJ1-2,CASSFGAVANYGYTF
TRBV20-1,TRBJ2-1,CSARDSIVGAEQFF
TRBV20-1,TRBJ1-4,CSARRVLGEKLFF
TRBV28,TRBJ2-3,CASSLFSSGPRADTQYF
TRBV20-1,TRBJ1-2,CSAKDRAGGYTF
TRBV10-1,TRBJ2-5,CASSPAHQETQYF
TRBV7-2,TRBJ2-5,CASSFTSGGVGETQYF
TRBV24-1,TRBJ2-1,CAAGPDGGEQFF
TRBV6-5,TRBJ1-1,CASSYRGDTEAFF
TRBV20-1,TRBJ1-1,CSARGTRRTEAFF
TRBV10-3,TRBJ1-2,CAISELGKAYGYTF
TRBV7-8,TRBJ2-2,CASSPRRTNTGELFF
TRBV28,TRBJ2-3,CASSPVEGRGTDTQYF
TRBV20-1,TRBJ2-1,CSAGPHEQFF
TRBV14,TRBJ2-7,CASSGGLLYYEQYF
TRBV12-3/TRBV12-4,TRBJ2-3,CASRPLDRGITDTQYF
TRBV7-2,TRBJ2-4,CASSSQGAEAKNIQYF
TRBV7-6,TRBJ1-3,CASSLEGADRGNTIYF
TRBV20-1,TRBJ2-1,CSARDPFLSYNEQFF
TRBV20-1,TRBJ1-1,CSAPPPSWGTEAFF
TRBV4-1,TRBJ2-1,CASSQETYSSYNEQFF
TRBV5-5,TRBJ1-2,CASSPWQNYGYTF
TRBV2,TRBJ2-1,CASKLTGEQFF
TRBV11-2,TRBJ2-7,CASSLELAGSEQYF
TRBV29-1,TRBJ2-1,CSGVTGYANEQFF
TRBV27,TRBJ2-1,CASSLTAGGAYNEQFF
TRBV3-1,TRBJ2-7,CASSLGSLSYEQYF
TRBV10-1,TRBJ2-1,CASSESPPGEQFF
TRBV20-1,TRBJ2-1,CSASAAASSYNEQFF
TRBV20-1,TRBJ2-5,CSAEPIAGWEGETQYF
TRBV3-1,TRBJ1-1,CASSPGGMNTEASF
TRBV29-1,TRBJ2-5,CSVEQGVAETQYF
TRBV10-3,TRBJ2-3,CAISESSVFRASGPTDTQYF
TRBV2,TRBJ2-2,CASSRRELAGGPGGELFF
TRBV6-1,TRBJ1-2,CASSLRIRDYGYTF
TRBV20-1,TRBJ2-2,CSARDPAGPGTGELFF
TRBV6-5,TRBJ2-3,CASSYSNPDTQYF
TRBV20-1,TRBJ1-1,CSANRRGTGGIAEAFF
TRBV29-1,TRBJ1-3,CSVLFYPGNTIYF
TRBV7-6,TRBJ2-2,CASSFLGQNTGELFF
TRBV19,TRBJ2-1,CASSMGSGAEQFF
TRBV19,TRBJ1-1,CASSMVTLNTEAFF
TRBV15,TRBJ2-3,CATSTTRDRGEDTQYF
TRBV12-3/TRBV12-4,TRBJ2-7,CASSLNRVGAEQYF
TRBV12-3/TRBV12-4,TRBJ1-3,CASRPLFSGNSGNTIYF
TRBV15,TRBJ1-6,CATSNRGNSYNSPLHF
TRBV27,TRBJ1-1,CASRRDREENTEAFF
TRBV20-1,TRBJ1-4,CSAWNNEKLFF
TRBV11-2,TRBJ1-2,CASESGEHYGYTF
TRBV24-1,TRBJ2-1,CATSDPTSGRYEQFF
TRBV5-1,TRBJ1-4,CASSWDTTNEKLFF
TRBV12-3/TRBV12-4,TRBJ1-1,CASTPRTGNTEAFF